This is a list of T cell receptor beta chains from one sample in a study of T cells in Graves' hyperthyroidism and ophthalmopathy. TCRdb fed the multiplex PCR reads into MiXCR, producing one record per CDR3 protein. The data hold roughly 580,000 distinct CDR3 sequences, with 46% observed a single time. The source material was peripheral blood or thyroid tissue (not recorded which). The origin of the receptors is a woman aged 18-35 years with Graves' hyperthyroidism. The CDR3 runs from the conserved cysteine through the conserved F or W.

j_call	v_call	cdr3_aa
TRBJ1-6	TRBV6-1	CASSEARSPGSPLHF
TRBJ1-4	TRBV7-2	CASSPWVGYGKLFF
TRBJ1-2	TRBV7-9	CASSLSEGGYGYTF
TRBJ2-2	TRBV7-9	CASSLHMEAGELFF
TRBJ1-1	TRBV7-3	CASSEQGARTEAFF
TRBJ1-2	TRBV7-9	CASTTPEGYTF
TRBJ2-5	TRBV2	CASSALSGSWETQYF
TRBJ1-5	TRBV2	CASSADRGQPQHF
TRBJ1-2	TRBV7-2	CASSLAWDGYTF
TRBJ1-2	TRBV2	CAAGYGTSDGYTF